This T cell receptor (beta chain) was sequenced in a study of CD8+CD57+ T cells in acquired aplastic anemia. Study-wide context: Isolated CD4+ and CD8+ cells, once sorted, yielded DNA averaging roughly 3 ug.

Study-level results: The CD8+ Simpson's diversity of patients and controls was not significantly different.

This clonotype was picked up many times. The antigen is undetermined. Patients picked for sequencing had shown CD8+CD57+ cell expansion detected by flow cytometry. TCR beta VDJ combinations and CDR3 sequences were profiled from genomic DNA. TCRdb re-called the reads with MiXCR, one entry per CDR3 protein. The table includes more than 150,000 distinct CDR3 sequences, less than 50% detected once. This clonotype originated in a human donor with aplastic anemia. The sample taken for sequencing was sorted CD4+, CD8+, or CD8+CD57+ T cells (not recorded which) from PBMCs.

The CDR3 here is CSASGTSGVSNNEQFF. The DNA of the CDR3 is TGCAGTGCTTCCGGGACTAGCGGGGTCTCGAACAATGAGCAGTTCTTC. The rearrangement links TRBV20-1 to TRBJ2-1, with 13 bases identical to TRBD2. The CDR3 extends over 16 amino acids. With V trimmed by 5 bases and J by 5 bases, 9 bases remained unmatched. Germline V lookup: CDR1 DFQATT, CDR2 SNEGSKA (reference sequence).